Included here is one TCR beta chain sequence, with context. This clonotype has ten or more counts. The antigen this receptor binds is unknown. No base qualities exist here, and no much larger clone lies one base off it. The treatment or condition label corresponds to: allogeneic hematopoietic cell transplantation with graft depleted of TCRalphabeta T cells and CD19 B cells. The children who served as transplant recipients had been given grafts of TCRalphabeta/CD19-depleted allogeneic hematopoietic cells. The source of the sample is a study of T-cell reconstitution after alpha-beta-depleted transplantation in children (dated by TCRdb to between 2015 and 2016). Background on the whole study: Using TCR repertoire profiling, the study followed T-cell immune reconstitution in a quantitative way in children after TCRalphabeta/CD19-depleted allogeneic hematopoietic cell transplantation. Study-wide conclusions, independent of this receptor: The apparently early recovery of alphabetaT-cell counts about two months after transplant reportedly depended on only several hundred rapidly expanded clones that came from non-depleted graft cells. Over the following months the frequencies of hyperexpanded clones went down, and after one year T-cell counts and TCRbeta diversity were mostly credited to newly produced T cells. In some patients, the high TCRbeta diversity seen at day 60 was put down to recipient T cells and intrathymic progenitors that had survived conditioning.

The library was built by means of PCR. Sequencing used an Illumina HiSeq 2500. TCR library preparation used molecular barcoding, with unique molecular identifiers applied to normalize quantification of the TCRbeta repertoire. TCRdb cleaned the public reads at Q25 with fastp, built clones with MiXCR and kept in-frame beta chains. When rows share a CDR3 protein, they turn into one entry using the most common DNA and genes. The sample table holds 200,000 or so distinct CDR3 sequences, of which about 6% were seen once. Clones ranked in the top ten supply under 5% of the sample. CDR1 and CDR2 were assigned from the germline V gene (reference sequence) as SEHNR and FQNEAQ. The CDR3 starts with the cysteine, ends with the phenylalanine, and has 13 residues. CDR3 DNA is the only sequence kept; it has 39 bases, read in frame from the first base. V is shortened by 4 bases, J by 4 bases, and the region joining them spans 8 bases.

This sequence was found in a girl less than two years old with combined immunodeficiency, due to receive a stem cell transplant. The chain was built from TRBV7-9 and TRBJ2-1; no D gene call is confident. This sample comprised PBMCs, obtained before TCRalphabeta/CD19-depleted stem cell transplant. The CDR3 protein is CASSSGRYNEQFF. The DNA sequence reads TGTGCCAGCAGCTCAGGACGTTACAATGAGCAGTTCTTC.